Listed below are T cell receptor beta chains from one sample, sequenced in a study of early T cells in non-severe SARS-CoV-2 infection. From the 5' RACE reads, TCRdb called clonotypes with MiXCR, one entry per CDR3 protein. The table lists around 70,000 distinct CDR3 sequences, 9% to 15% of them singletons, with over 1.5% in the top ten. Sequenced input: whole blood. The source of these receptors is an adult who was a healthcare worker with PCR-confirmed SARS-CoV-2 infection or an uninfected control (not recorded which). The CDR3 runs from the conserved cysteine through the conserved F or W. The D gene is left open where the match is weak. A clone size is listed for some rows: how often the clone was seen (once, few, many), or a class if it is expanded.

V,size,D,J,CDR3,DNA
TRBV20-1,many,-,TRBJ2-7,CSASRRSDEQYF,TGCAGTGCTAGTCGCAGGTCCGACGAGCAGTACTTC
TRBV12-2,-,-,TRBJ1-1,CASRLDLQQGFEAFF,TGTGCAAGTCGCTTAGATCTACAGCAGGGATTTGAAGCTTTCTTT
TRBV30,many,-,TRBJ1-1,CAWRTDLAMNTEAFF,TGTGCCTGGAGGACCGACTTGGCAATGAACACTGAAGCTTTCTTT
TRBV11-1,many,TRBD1,TRBJ1-4,CASSNRDRGEKLFF,TGTGCCAGCAGCAACCGGGACAGGGGAGAAAAACTGTTTTTT
TRBV11-2,many,-,TRBJ2-3,CASSFGASDTQYF,TGTGCCAGCAGCTTTGGCGCTTCAGATACGCAGTATTTT
TRBV29-1,-,TRBD1,TRBJ1-2,CSVGQGDGYTF,TGCAGCGTTGGACAGGGGGATGGCTACACCTTC
TRBV3-1,-,-,TRBJ2-2,CASSQVGLNTGELFF,TGTGCCAGCAGCCAAGTAGGGTTGAACACCGGGGAGCTGTTTTTT
TRBV19,many,-,TRBJ2-2,CASSIVLTGELFF,TGTGCCAGTAGTATTGTGCTCACCGGGGAGCTGTTTTTT
TRBV9,-,-,TRBJ1-4,CASSASGNEKLFF,TGTGCCAGCAGCGCTTCAGGGAATGAAAAACTGTTTTTT
TRBV3-1,many,-,TRBJ2-1,CASSQESRQEQFF,TGTGCCAGCAGCCAAGAATCCAGACAAGAGCAGTTCTTC
TRBV29-1,-,TRBD2,TRBJ2-3,CSATNSGGPDTQYF,TGCAGCGCGACCAATAGCGGGGGGCCCGATACGCAGTATTTT
TRBV5-6,many,TRBD1,TRBJ2-7,CASRKTGGSYEQYF,TGTGCCAGCAGAAAGACAGGGGGCTCCTACGAGCAGTACTTC
TRBV11-1,many,-,TRBJ1-2,CASSLDDRNYGYTF,TGTGCCAGCAGCCTTGACGACAGGAACTATGGCTACACCTTC
TRBV6-5,many,-,TRBJ1-4,CASSPRPGVVEEKLFF,TGTGCCAGCAGTCCCAGGCCGGGGGTTGTGGAAGAAAAACTGTTTTTT
TRBV7-2,few,TRBD2,TRBJ2-5,CASQGSGGRQETQYF,TGTGCCAGCCAAGGTAGCGGGGGTCGCCAAGAGACCCAGTACTTC
TRBV15,-,TRBD1,TRBJ1-1,CATSRVVGRGTAMNTEAFF,TGTGCCACCAGCAGAGTTGTCGGCCGCGGGACAGCCATGAACACTGAAGCTTTCTTT
TRBV29-1,-,-,TRBJ2-7,CSAKIGDYEQYF,TGCAGCGCCAAGATAGGGGATTACGAGCAGTACTTC
TRBV6-2/TRBV6-3,-,-,TRBJ1-4,CASGTGRVNEKLFF,TGTGCCAGCGGAACGGGACGGGTTAATGAAAAACTGTTTTTT
TRBV6-2/TRBV6-3,few,-,TRBJ1-2,CAIQRDTVVGYTF,TGTGCCATCCAAAGGGACACAGTGGTTGGCTACACCTTC
TRBV6-1,-,-,TRBJ1-1,CASSELRSTEAFF,TGTGCCAGCAGTGAGCTTAGGTCTACTGAAGCTTTCTTT
TRBV7-3,many,TRBD2,TRBJ2-5,CASSLRLAGQETQYF,TGTGCCAGCAGCTTAAGGCTAGCGGGCCAAGAGACCCAGTACTTC
TRBV19,many,-,TRBJ2-1,CASKEGHPNEQFF,TGTGCCTCCAAGGAGGGACATCCCAATGAGCAGTTCTTC
TRBV3-2,few,-,TRBJ2-1,CASSLTGTSGSSYNEQFF,TGTGCCAGCAGCTTAACCGGGACTAGCGGATCCTCCTACAATGAGCAGTTCTTC
TRBV7-2,-,-,TRBJ2-4,CASSLVRAKNIQYF,TGTGCCAGCAGCTTAGTAAGGGCCAAAAACATTCAGTACTTC
TRBV29-1,-,TRBD2,TRBJ2-1,CSVGVAGVYNEQFF,TGCAGCGTTGGGGTAGCGGGGGTCTACAATGAGCAGTTCTTC
TRBV5-1,-,TRBD1,TRBJ2-7,CASSTFSGTGVSEQYF,TGCGCCAGCAGCACTTTTTCCGGGACAGGGGTAAGCGAGCAGTACTTC
TRBV12-3/TRBV12-4,-,TRBD1,TRBJ2-3,CASRGKGAIGTDTQYF,TGTGCCAGCAGGGGCAAGGGGGCAATCGGCACAGATACGCAGTATTTT
TRBV7-2,-,TRBD2,TRBJ2-5,CASSLTIFQRGQETQYF,TGTGCCAGCAGCTTGACGATCTTCCAGCGGGGCCAAGAGACCCAGTACTTC
TRBV7-2,many,TRBD1,TRBJ2-2,CASSFPGTVTGELFF,TGTGCCAGCAGCTTCCCCGGGACAGTCACCGGGGAGCTGTTTTTT
TRBV7-9,many,-,TRBJ1-6,CASSLAASNSPLHF,TGTGCCAGCAGCTTAGCAGCCAGTAATTCACCCCTCCACTTT
TRBV11-1,-,-,TRBJ1-1,CASSSWIDRPPEAFF,TGTGCCAGCAGCTCATGGATCGACCGGCCCCCTGAAGCTTTCTTT
TRBV7-6,many,TRBD1,TRBJ2-7,CASSSRDRGSEQYF,TGTGCCAGCAGCTCCCGGGACAGGGGCAGCGAGCAGTACTTC
TRBV6-5,many,-,TRBJ2-7,CASRRDNYEQYF,TGTGCCAGCAGGAGGGACAATTACGAGCAGTACTTC
TRBV6-6,few,-,TRBJ2-4,CARPHRAKNIQYF,TGTGCCAGGCCCCATCGAGCCAAAAACATTCAGTACTTC
TRBV7-2,-,TRBD1,TRBJ1-2,CASSLTGMAEGYTF,TGTGCCAGCAGCCTGACAGGGATGGCGGAAGGCTACACCTTC
TRBV7-9,many,-,TRBJ2-5,CASSSLGRGKSQETQYF,TGTGCCAGCAGCTCGCTGGGGCGGGGAAAAAGCCAAGAGACCCAGTACTTC
TRBV6-1,many,-,TRBJ2-5,CASSEVGGVGAETQYF,TGTGCCAGCAGTGAAGTGGGAGGCGTGGGGGCAGAGACCCAGTACTTC
TRBV20-1,-,TRBD1,TRBJ2-2,CSARGRGHTGELFF,TGCAGTGCTAGGGGCAGGGGGCATACCGGGGAGCTGTTTTTT
TRBV7-3,-,TRBD2,TRBJ2-3,CASSITSGGTDTQYF,TGTGCCAGCAGCATAACTAGCGGGGGCACAGATACGCAGTATTTT
TRBV6-4,many,-,TRBJ2-3,CASSVGDTTDTQYF,TGTGCCAGCAGTGTTGGGGACACGACAGATACGCAGTATTTT
TRBV9,-,TRBD1,TRBJ1-6,CASSSGTADNSPLHF,TGTGCCAGCAGTTCCGGGACAGCTGATAATTCACCCCTCCACTTT
TRBV9,few,-,TRBJ2-3,CASSVAVVDTQYF,TGTGCCAGCAGCGTAGCTGTGGTAGATACGCAGTATTTT
TRBV27,many,-,TRBJ1-4,CASSLRTATNEKLFF,TGTGCCAGCAGCCTCCGGACAGCAACTAATGAAAAACTGTTTTTT
TRBV20-1,few,-,TRBJ2-2,CSASTGYSGELFF,TGCAGTGCTAGTACAGGGTATTCCGGGGAGCTGTTTTTT
TRBV11-2,few,-,TRBJ2-4,CASSLVRGPHIQYF,TGTGCCAGCAGCTTAGTGCGGGGCCCTCACATTCAGTACTTC
TRBV7-8,-,TRBD2,TRBJ2-7,CASSLEASGAYEQYF,TGTGCCAGCAGCCTTGAAGCTAGCGGGGCCTACGAGCAGTACTTC
TRBV11-3,few,-,TRBJ2-2,CASSLAGGAGELFF,TGTGCCAGCAGCTTAGCGGGGGGCGCCGGGGAGCTGTTTTTT
TRBV2,-,TRBD2,TRBJ2-5,CASLGGGQETQYF,TGTGCCAGCCTGGGCGGGGGCCAAGAGACCCAGTACTTC
TRBV4-3,few,-,TRBJ1-2,CASSQDSGLTNYGYTF,TGCGCCAGCAGCCAAGATTCGGGGTTGACTAACTATGGCTACACCTTC
TRBV5-5,many,-,TRBJ1-1,CASSLVATMNTEAFF,TGTGCCAGCAGCTTGGTCGCGACGATGAACACTGAAGCTTTCTTT
TRBV29-1,-,TRBD1,TRBJ1-1,CSATGGGLNTEAFF,TGCAGCGCCACAGGGGGGGGCTTGAACACTGAAGCTTTCTTT
TRBV10-2,many,TRBD1,TRBJ2-3,CASSPDRASTDTQYF,TGCGCCAGCAGTCCCGACAGGGCTAGCACAGATACGCAGTATTTT
TRBV11-2,-,-,TRBJ2-1,CASSFPRGYQFF,TGTGCCAGCAGCTTCCCCCGGGGGTATCAGTTCTTC
TRBV10-3,-,-,TRBJ2-7,CAISEAWGTSYEQYF,TGTGCCATCAGTGAGGCGTGGGGCACCTCCTACGAGCAGTACTTC
TRBV9,many,TRBD1,TRBJ2-1,CASSAGTGGNGDTNEQFF,TGTGCCAGCAGCGCCGGGACAGGGGGAAATGGGGACACCAATGAGCAGTTCTTC
TRBV18,-,-,TRBJ2-5,CASSPLGSGSQETQYF,TGTGCCAGCTCACCATTGGGTTCGGGCAGCCAAGAGACCCAGTACTTC
TRBV6-4,few,-,TRBJ2-5,CASSQGAQETQYF,TGTGCCAGCAGTCAGGGAGCCCAAGAGACCCAGTACTTC
TRBV5-4,few,TRBD1,TRBJ1-1,CASSLHQGANTEAFF,TGTGCCAGCAGCTTGCATCAGGGGGCGAACACTGAAGCTTTCTTT
TRBV9,few,TRBD2,TRBJ2-3,CASSPGTSWRTDTQYF,TGTGCCAGCAGCCCCGGGACTAGTTGGAGGACAGATACGCAGTATTTT